This is a list of T cell receptor beta chains from one sample in a study of type 1 and type 2 diabetes patients. TCRdb called the multiplex PCR reads again in MiXCR, with one record for every CDR3 protein. The sample consists of around 300,000 distinct CDR3 sequences, approximately 50% of them appearing once. The sequencing sample was made of peripheral blood mononuclear cells (PBMCs). The receptors were sampled from a young man with type 2 diabetes. Each CDR3 is given with its conserved first and last residue. Each record gives: J gene, V gene, D gene, clone size, CDR3 DNA, CDR3 protein. D genes are given only for firm matches. A clone size is listed for some rows: how often the clone was seen (once, few, many), or a class if it is expanded.

j_gene: TRBJ1-1
v_gene: TRBV6-5
d_gene: -
abundance: -
CDR3nt: TGTGCCAGCAGTTCGGGGGTTGGTGAAGCTTTCTTT
CDR3aa: CASSSGVGEAFF

j_gene: TRBJ2-1
v_gene: TRBV10-3
d_gene: TRBD2
abundance: -
CDR3nt: TGTGCCATCAGTGGCTGGACTAGTGGTGATGAGCAGTTCTTC
CDR3aa: CAISGWTSGDEQFF

j_gene: TRBJ2-7
v_gene: TRBV11-2
d_gene: TRBD2
abundance: few
CDR3nt: TGTGCCAGCAGCAACCGACTAGCGGGCCGCTCCTACGAGCAGTACTTC
CDR3aa: CASSNRLAGRSYEQYF

j_gene: TRBJ1-1
v_gene: TRBV25-1
d_gene: TRBD1
abundance: -
CDR3nt: TGTGCCAGCAGTAACGGGACAGGACACACTGAAGCTTTCTTT
CDR3aa: CASSNGTGHTEAFF

j_gene: TRBJ1-5
v_gene: TRBV7-8
d_gene: -
abundance: -
CDR3nt: TGTGCCAGCAGCCCGGAACAGGTTCAGCCCCAGCATTTT
CDR3aa: CASSPEQVQPQHF

j_gene: TRBJ1-4
v_gene: TRBV19
d_gene: TRBD1
abundance: few
CDR3nt: TGTGCCAGTAGTTGGGACAGCCTTAATGAAAAACTGTTTTTT
CDR3aa: CASSWDSLNEKLFF

j_gene: TRBJ1-6
v_gene: TRBV28
d_gene: -
abundance: -
CDR3nt: TGTGCCACCACCACAGCGAATTCACCCCTCCACTTT
CDR3aa: CATTTANSPLHF

j_gene: TRBJ1-2
v_gene: TRBV30
d_gene: TRBD1
abundance: few
CDR3nt: TGTGCCTGGAGCTCATATCGGACAGGGGCCGATACTAACTATGGCTACACCTTC
CDR3aa: CAWSSYRTGADTNYGYTF

j_gene: TRBJ1-1
v_gene: TRBV12-3/TRBV12-4
d_gene: -
abundance: few
CDR3nt: TGTGCCAGCAGTGGGGGGGATCACGGCACTGAAGCTTTCTTT
CDR3aa: CASSGGDHGTEAFF

j_gene: TRBJ2-7
v_gene: TRBV19
d_gene: TRBD1
abundance: once
CDR3nt: TGTGCCAGTAGTATATCGGGACAGGGAGAGGGCTACGAGCAGTACTTC
CDR3aa: CASSISGQGEGYEQYF

j_gene: TRBJ2-5
v_gene: TRBV19
d_gene: -
abundance: -
CDR3nt: TGTGCCAGTAGTATAGGGGGGGCAGGGACTCAAGAGACCCAGTACTTC
CDR3aa: CASSIGGAGTQETQYF

j_gene: TRBJ2-5
v_gene: TRBV7-9
d_gene: -
abundance: -
CDR3nt: TGTGCCAGCAGCTACCACAGCACCCAAGAGACCCAGTACTTC
CDR3aa: CASSYHSTQETQYF

j_gene: TRBJ2-3
v_gene: TRBV6-4
d_gene: -
abundance: -
CDR3nt: TGTGCCATCAGTGAGTCGAGTCTTGCCGGGGGCGGTACGCAGTATTTT
CDR3aa: CAISESSLAGGGTQYF

j_gene: TRBJ2-1
v_gene: TRBV2
d_gene: -
abundance: -
CDR3nt: TGTGCCAGCAGGGCAGTTGGGGGTATGGAGCAGTTCTTC
CDR3aa: CASRAVGGMEQFF

j_gene: TRBJ2-2
v_gene: TRBV15
d_gene: TRBD2
abundance: -
CDR3nt: TGTGCCACCAGCAGACTAGGGACTAGCGGTTCCGGGGAGCTGTTTTTT
CDR3aa: CATSRLGTSGSGELFF

j_gene: TRBJ2-1
v_gene: TRBV29-1
d_gene: TRBD1
abundance: -
CDR3nt: TGCAGCGTTGAAAGCAGACAGGGGGGGTCCTACAATGAGCAGTTCTTC
CDR3aa: CSVESRQGGSYNEQFF

j_gene: TRBJ2-7
v_gene: TRBV7-2
d_gene: -
abundance: -
CDR3nt: TGTGCCAGCAGCTTAGTGACCTCCCCGGGGGAGCAGTACTTC
CDR3aa: CASSLVTSPGEQYF

j_gene: TRBJ2-7
v_gene: TRBV18
d_gene: TRBD2
abundance: few
CDR3nt: TGTGCCAGCTCACCCGGGGGGGTCTACGAGCAGTACTTC
CDR3aa: CASSPGGVYEQYF

j_gene: TRBJ2-1
v_gene: TRBV7-2
d_gene: -
abundance: -
CDR3nt: TGTGCCAGCAGCTTAAGGGAGAACCCCCCCAATGAGCAGTTCTTC
CDR3aa: CASSLRENPPNEQFF

j_gene: TRBJ2-5
v_gene: TRBV2
d_gene: TRBD1
abundance: many
CDR3nt: TGTGCCAGCCCTAAACGAGGGACAGGGGTATTCGAGACCCAGTACTTC
CDR3aa: CASPKRGTGVFETQYF

j_gene: TRBJ1-2
v_gene: TRBV7-3
d_gene: -
abundance: -
CDR3nt: TGTGCCAGCAGCTTGTCAGGGGCGGTAGGCTACACCTTC
CDR3aa: CASSLSGAVGYTF

j_gene: TRBJ2-1
v_gene: TRBV28
d_gene: -
abundance: -
CDR3nt: TGTGCCAGCAGTTCCTATAGTAGATCACGGGGTGAGCAGTTCTTC
CDR3aa: CASSSYSRSRGEQFF

j_gene: TRBJ1-5
v_gene: TRBV12-5
d_gene: -
abundance: -
CDR3nt: TGTGCTAGTGGTTTGGGGGGGGATCAGCCCCAGCATTTT
CDR3aa: CASGLGGDQPQHF

j_gene: TRBJ2-5
v_gene: TRBV29-1
d_gene: TRBD2
abundance: -
CDR3nt: TGCAGCGTTGTAGGCGGGAGACTAGCGGAAGAGACCCAGTACTTC
CDR3aa: CSVVGGRLAEETQYF